The 17 T cell receptor beta chains below come from one sample, sequenced in a study of shared clonotypes between healthy human individuals. Profiled with immunoSEQ multiplex PCR; TCRdb holds only in-frame clones, not every one. The table includes millions of clones, approximately 94% detected once. Material for sequencing was naive CD4+ T cells sorted from blood. This sample's subset: CD45RA+ positively selected. Receptors were obtained from a man between 18 and 35 years old in good health.

This rearrangement joins TRBV7-9 to TRBJ2-1; 9 nucleotides align to TRBD2. Losses at the gene ends were 4 bases for V and 3 bases for J; bases not matched to a gene: 13. Looked up from germline, CDR1 is SEHNR and CDR2 is FQNEAQ (reference sequence). The CDR3 is 18 residues long. The CDR3 region is CASSSPLLAGKDYNEQFF. Here the CDR3 DNA reads TGTGCCAGCAGCTCCCCTTTGCTAGCGGGAAAGGACTACAATGAGCAGTTCTTC.

The rearrangement links TRBV9 to TRBJ2-5, with 8 bases matching TRBD1. The germline V gene has CDR1 SGDLS and CDR2 YYNGEE. The CDR3 has 14 residues. V gave up 4 bases and J gave up 4 bases; unmatched junction bases: 6. Here the CDR3 DNA reads TGTGCCAGCAGCCCGGGACAGGCGGGAGAGACCCAGTACTTC. As protein: CASSPGQAGETQYF.

The gene calls are TRBV5-1 and TRBJ2-7, with TRBD2 matching over 8 bases. The V gene end was trimmed by 4 bases and the J gene end by 6 bases; junction bases not matched to a gene: 12. Looked up from germline, CDR1 is SGHRS and CDR2 is YFSETQ. The CDR3 has 15 amino acids. The DNA for the CDR3 is TGCGCCAGCAGCCAACTGACTAGCGAGGGCGGCGAGCAGTACTTC. Protein sequence: CASSQLTSEGGEQYF. The full variable domain, completed using reference TRBV5-1 and TRBJ2-7, is KAGVTQTPRYLIKTRGQQVTLSCSPISGHRSVSWYQQTPGQGLQFLFEYFSETQRNKGNFPGRFSGRQFSNSRSEMNVSTLELGDSALYLCASSQLTSEGGEQYFGPGTRLTVT.

About this clone: Other nucleotide sequences in the sample specify the same CDR3. This chain uses TRBV5-1 with TRBJ2-2; D is uncertain. CDR3 length: 11 amino acids. Germline V gene sequence: CDR1 SGHRS, CDR2 YFSETQ. V was shortened by 4 bases and J by 6 bases, with 4 bases between the two germline ends. The CDR3 bases are TGCGCCAGCAGCCTGCCCGGGGAGCTGTTTTTT. Translating gives CASSLPGELFF.

The chain carries TRBV11-2 and TRBJ2-7; D not resolved. CDR1 and CDR2 from the germline V gene are SGHAT and FQNNGV. V lost 4 bases, J lost 3 bases, and 7 bases lay in between. The length of the CDR3 is 12 residues. DNA for the CDR3: TGTGCCAGCAGCTGGCTCGGCTACGAGCAGTACTTC. Residues: CASSWLGYEQYF.

The rearrangement uses TRBV6-7 and TRBJ2-5, with D maybe TRBD1 (6 bases). TRBV6-7 is an ORF, and what it does is uncertain. V lost 0 bases to trimming and J lost 7 bases, with 21 bases between them. The CDR3 covers 17 residues. The CDR3 DNA reads TGTGCCAGCAGTTACTCAGGGACAAACCGTCACGGGTGGACCCAGTACTTC. Residues: CASSYSGTNRHGWTQYF.

Regarding this clone: Germline is not matched at one junction end, which may reflect a read error. The gene calls are TRBV15 and TRBJ2-7, with TRBD1 matching 7 bases. CDR3 length equals 15 residues. Germline-derived CDR1 and CDR2 are LNHNV and YYDKDF (reference sequence). Here the CDR3 reads CATSRGIGTAYEQYF. DNA for the CDR3: TGTGCCACCAGCAGAGGGATCGGGACAGCCTACGAGCAGTATTTC.

The chain combines TRBV5-6 with TRBJ2-7; D unclear. Trimming cost V 5 bases and J 1 base, with 13 bases left between them. The length of the CDR3 is 14 residues. The germline V gene has CDR1 SGHDT and CDR2 YYEEEE. The CDR3 sequence: CASRSASLSYEQYF. The DNA of the CDR3 is TGTGCCAGCAGGTCTGCCAGCCTATCCTACGAGCAGTACTTC.

The V call is TRBV28, the J call TRBJ1-5; TRBD1 matches at 9 bases. Trimming cost V 8 bases and J 2 bases; bases outside gene matches: 13. Germline-derived CDR1 and CDR2 are MDHEN and SYDVKM. The CDR3 covers 17 residues. The CDR3 DNA is TGTGCCAGCTCGGGACAGGGAGTGGGGTATCGCAATCAGCCCCAGCATTTT. This codes for CASSGQGVGYRNQPQHF.

V and J are TRBV30 and TRBJ2-1, with 7 bases fitting TRBD1. The CDR3 covers 12 residues. Trimming took 2 bases from V and 8 from J; bases not matched to a gene: 3. Germline V CDR1 and CDR2: GTSNPN, SVGIG (reference sequence). In DNA form, the CDR3 reads TGTGCCTGGAGTCAGGGGGACGATGAGCAGTTCTTC. It yields the protein CAWSQGDDEQFF.

The rearrangement uses TRBV6-5 and TRBJ1-1; D may be TRBD1 (6 bases). V was trimmed by 5 bases and J by 1 base, leaving 14 bases between them. This CDR3 contains 15 residues. Germline loops: CDR1 MNHEY, CDR2 SVGAGI. CDR3 in amino acids: CASSRGGLGNTEAFF. The CDR3 region has the DNA TGTGCCAGCAGTCGAGGGGGTTTGGGGAACACTGAAGCTTTCTTT.

This chain uses TRBV2 with TRBJ1-2, with D perhaps matching TRBD1 (6 bases). The CDR3 is 13 residues long. Germline values: CDR1 SNHLY, CDR2 FYNNEI. V was trimmed by 6 bases and J by 2 bases, leaving 10 bases between them. CDR3 sequence: CASSTDSNYGYTF. The CDR3 bases are TGTGCCAGCAGCACGGACAGCAACTATGGCTACACCTTC. Full variable domain (rest looked up from reference TRBV2 and TRBJ1-2): EPEVTQTPSHQVTQMGQEVILRCVPISNHLYFYWYRQILGQKVEFLVSFYNNEISEKSEIFDDQFSVERPDGSNFTLKIRSTKLEDSAMYFCASSTDSNYGYTFGSGTRLTVV.

The rearrangement joins TRBV11-3 to TRBJ2-3, with 7 bases matching TRBD2. CDR3 length equals 15 residues. Germline CDR1 is SGHNT and CDR2 is YENEEA. V lost 5 bases and J lost 2; bases outside the gene matches: 7. The CDR3 spells CASSGGGLNTDTQYF. The DNA for the CDR3 is TGTGCCAGCAGCGGGGGGGGACTTAACACAGATACGCAGTATTTT.

In regard to this clone: This sample includes further DNA sequences coding for the same CDR3. The chain employs TRBV9 and TRBJ2-5, with 8 bases lining up with TRBD2. The CDR3 sequence is 14 residues long. Per the germline V gene, CDR1 is SGDLS and CDR2 is YYNGEE. Trimming cost V 2 bases and J 2 bases; bases outside gene matches: 2. CDR3 in DNA: TGTGCCAGCAGCGTCACTAGCGGACAAGAGACCCAGTACTTC. Translation gives CASSVTSGQETQYF.

V gene TRBV27 combines with J gene TRBJ1-2; TRBD1 is a possible D gene (6 bases). Germline CDR1 reads MNHEY; CDR2 reads SMNVEV (reference sequence). This CDR3 is 15 amino acids long. V lost 4 bases and J lost 1, with 13 bases in between. The DNA for the CDR3 is TGTGCCAGCAGTTCCGACACACAGGGTAACTATGGCTACACCTTC. Protein: CASSSDTQGNYGYTF.

This chain uses TRBV7-9 with TRBJ1-3; D is undetermined. With 4 bases removed from V and 2 bases from J, the gap between germline ends came to 12 bases. Germline-derived CDR1 and CDR2 are SEHNR and FQNEAQ (reference sequence). The CDR3 consists of 15 residues. The CDR3 region is CASSSPWRTGNTIYF. Written as DNA, the CDR3 is TGTGCCAGCAGCTCCCCTTGGAGAACTGGAAACACCATATATTTT.

This clone appeared once. This sequence joins TRBV5-1 and TRBJ2-2; 10 bases agree with TRBD1. Looked up from germline, CDR1 is SGHRS and CDR2 is YFSETQ. This CDR3 has 15 amino acids. J was trimmed by 4 bases and V by 5 bases; bases with no gene match: 5. Here the CDR3 DNA reads TGCGCCAGCAGGAACCGGACAGGGGGCACCGGGGAGCTGTTTTTT. This sequence encodes CASRNRTGGTGELFF.